Described below is a single TCR beta chain sequence and its context. This sample stems from a study of blood T cell repertoires in COVID-19. Study-level information: Sites across the United States, Italy and Spain contributed samples from acute and convalescent COVID-19. The cDNA or gDNA used as material had been derived from T cells, B-cell-depleted T cells, or PBMCs.

CDR1 is SGHVS and CDR2 is FQNEAQ in the germline V gene. This CDR3 region has 15 residues. The V end lost 1 base, the J end lost 2 bases, and 12 bases lay between the germline ends. Per the original methods: By means of reference gene primer amplification, nucleated cell counts were estimated. The repertoire was sequenced with immunoSEQ multiplex PCR; TCRdb's copy has only in-frame clones and lacks some. V and J calls and clone size come straight from that table; D and trimming were deduced from the DNA. The sample has 130,000 to 150,000 clones, 65% to 90% seen once. The chain combines TRBV7-8 with TRBJ2-7, with unresolved D. Material: peripheral blood. The receptor was isolated from a man in his fifties or sixties with active or convalescent COVID-19. The CDR3 sequence is CASSLGHPTAYEQYV. CDR3 coding DNA: TGTGCCAGCAGCTTAGGACACCCCACTGCCTACGAGCAGTACGTC.